The 29 T cell receptor beta chains in this list originate from one sample, sequenced in a study of cytomegalovirus exposure and HLA in healthy donors. Assay: immunoSEQ multiplex PCR; the TCRdb copy retains only in-frame clones and omits some. The sample lists 200,000 to 250,000 clones; over 65% were seen once. Sequenced material: PBMCs. The receptors originated from a woman aged 18 to 35 in good health and CMV-seronegative.

This CDR3 is CASSLSPAGGRSYNEQFF. In DNA form, the CDR3 reads TGTGCCAGCAGTTTATCTCCCGCCGGCGGGAGGTCCTACAATGAGCAGTTCTTC. The gene calls are TRBV27 and TRBJ2-1, with 8 bases identical to TRBD2. Germline-derived CDR1 and CDR2 are MNHEY and SMNVEV (reference sequence). This CDR3 has 18 amino acids. V was pared by 0 bases and J by 1 base, with 8 bases of the junction left unmatched.

The gene calls are TRBV27 and TRBJ1-2, with D possibly matching TRBD1 (5 bases). Germline V gives CDR1 MNHEY, CDR2 SMNVEV (reference sequence). The CDR3 sequence is 15 residues long. The V and J ends lost 5 bases and 6 bases respectively, with 19 bases between them. The CDR3 is CASSASLQGSDGYTF. CDR3 DNA sequence: TGTGCCAGCAGTGCGAGCCTCCAGGGAAGTGATGGCTACACCTTC.

This chain uses TRBV5-1 with TRBJ1-6; 8 positions match TRBD1. The CDR3 sequence is 15 residues long. J gave up 5 bases and V 4 bases, and 5 bases lay outside the gene matches. Germline lookup yields CDR1 SGHRS and CDR2 YFSETQ. CDR3: CASSPGQGNNSPLHF. CDR3 bases: TGCGCCAGCAGCCCCGGACAGGGAAATAATTCACCCCTCCACTTT.

The chain links TRBV28 to TRBJ2-7, with 9 bases aligning to TRBD2. Per the germline V gene, CDR1 is MDHEN and CDR2 is SYDVKM. V lost 6 bases and J lost 6; bases outside the gene matches: 9. The CDR3 runs to 14 residues. The CDR3 DNA reads as TGTGCCAGCAGGTCGGCGGGAGGGCGTCGCGAGCAGTACTTC. Its translation: CASRSAGGRREQYF.

CDR3 coding DNA: TGCGCCAGCAGCTTGGCCATGACTACAGATACGCAGTATTTT. Its translation: CASSLAMTTDTQYF. This sequence joins TRBV5-1 and TRBJ2-3; no firm D call. V was trimmed by 0 bases and J by 3 bases, leaving 8 bases between them. Germline loops: CDR1 SGHRS, CDR2 YFSETQ. This CDR3 contains 14 residues.

The chain has TRBV30 and TRBJ1-5; TRBD1 is a possible D gene (6 bases). This CDR3 comprises 13 residues. Germline V gene lookup returns CDR1 GTSNPN and CDR2 SVGIG (reference sequence). Trimming took 5 bases from V and 7 from J, leaving 15 bases between them. Here the CDR3 reads CAWGAGAQQPQHF. The CDR3 DNA reads as TGTGCCTGGGGGGCGGGGGCTCAGCAGCCCCAGCATTTT.

V gene TRBV30 combines with J gene TRBJ1-1; D not resolved. V was pared by 0 bases and J by 0 bases, with 2 bases between. Per the germline V gene, CDR1 is GTSNPN and CDR2 is SVGIG (reference sequence). CDR3 length: 12 amino acids. The CDR3, as DNA: TGTGCCTGGAGTGTATTGAACACTGAAGCTTTCTTT. Encoded protein: CAWSVLNTEAFF.

This clone was counted between two and nine times. The genes are TRBV7-2 and TRBJ2-1, with TRBD2 identical over 7 bases. After removal of 7 bases from V and 6 bases from J, the junction contained 9 bases not matched to a gene. This CDR3 spans 14 amino acids. Germline V gives CDR1 SGHTA, CDR2 FQGNSA. CDR3 coding DNA: TGTGCCAGCATCCGAGGGCGGGAGAGCAATGAGCAGTTCTTC. It yields the protein CASIRGRESNEQFF.

The CDR3 sequence is CASSLGLPSGSYEQYF. Here the CDR3 DNA reads TGTGCCAGCAGCTTGGGCCTTCCTAGCGGCTCCTACGAGCAGTACTTC. V usage is TRBV5-4 and J usage is TRBJ2-7; TRBD2 matches 7 bases. After removal of 0 bases from V and 0 bases from J, the junction contained 6 bases not matched to a gene. Germline V gene sequence: CDR1 SGHNT, CDR2 YYREEE (reference sequence). The CDR3 loop spans 16 amino acids.

The CDR3 DNA reads as TGCAGCGTGCAGGATGGCTACACCTTC. As protein: CSVQDGYTF. The chain employs TRBV29-1 and TRBJ1-2; unclear D gene. The length of the CDR3 is 9 residues. CDR1 and CDR2 from the germline V gene are SQVTM and ANQGSEA. The germline V and J ends were trimmed by 6 bases and 6 bases, with 5 bases remaining between them.

The V and J genes are TRBV18 and TRBJ2-5; 10 nucleotides agree with TRBD1. Germline V gene lookup returns CDR1 KGHSH and CDR2 LQKENI. CDR3 size: 17 residues. V dropped 3 bases and J dropped 3; count of bases not matched to a gene: 10. Written as DNA, the CDR3 is TGTGCCAGCTCACCTGGCCCCCCCGGGACAGGGGAAGAGACCCAGTACTTC. It is translated as CASSPGPPGTGEETQYF.

V gene TRBV30 combines with J gene TRBJ2-7; 7 positions match TRBD2. Trimming removed 6 bases from V and 0 bases from J; junction bases left unmatched: 11. Germline assignment: CDR1 GTSNPN and CDR2 SVGIG (reference sequence). CDR3 length equals 15 residues. Here the CDR3 reads CACKLLRGSSYEQYF. CDR3 nucleotide sequence: TGTGCCTGTAAGCTACTGCGGGGGAGCTCCTACGAGCAGTACTTC.

The rearrangement links TRBV5-1 to TRBJ2-7, with 11 bases fitting TRBD1. This CDR3 spans 16 amino acids. Trimming took 4 bases from V and 7 from J; bases not matched to a gene: 13. Germline CDR1 and CDR2: SGHRS and YFSETQ. The CDR3 protein is CASSQRPGTGGREQYF. The CDR3 nucleotides are TGCGCCAGCAGCCAACGGCCCGGGACAGGGGGTCGGGAGCAGTACTTC. Full variable domain (outside the CDR3, taken from reference TRBV5-1 and TRBJ2-7): KAGVTQTPRYLIKTRGQQVTLSCSPISGHRSVSWYQQTPGQGLQFLFEYFSETQRNKGNFPGRFSGRQFSNSRSEMNVSTLELGDSALYLCASSQRPGTGGREQYFGPGTRLTVT.

The chain uses TRBV6-6 and TRBJ1-3, with D possibly TRBD1 on 6 matching bases. There are 14 residues in the CDR3. Germline loops: CDR1 MNHNY, CDR2 SVGAGI (reference sequence). V gave up 6 bases and J gave up 2 bases, with 11 bases separating them. The CDR3 DNA is TGTGCCAGCAGGTCCGGGACACCTGGAAACACCATATATTTT. Its translation: CASRSGTPGNTIYF.

The chain recombines TRBV30 with TRBJ2-2, with a tentative D call TRBD1 (5 bases). Trimming removed 2 bases from V and 3 bases from J, with 7 bases in between. There are 13 residues in the CDR3. Germline assignment: CDR1 GTSNPN and CDR2 SVGIG (reference sequence). The CDR3 DNA follows: TGTGCCTGGAGTCGCAGGGACACCGGGGAGCTGTTTTTT. Protein: CAWSRRDTGELFF. The full variable domain, with the rest looked up from reference TRBV30 and TRBJ2-2, is SQTIHQWPATLVQPVGSPLSLECTVEGTSNPNLYWYRQAAGRGLQLLFYSVGIGQISSEVPQNLSASRPQDRQFILSSKKLLLSDSGFYLCAWSRRDTGELFFGEGSRLTVL.

The chain links TRBV30 to TRBJ1-5, with 7 bases aligning to TRBD1. Germline CDR1 and CDR2: GTSNPN and SVGIG (reference sequence). The CDR3 loop spans 16 amino acids. V dropped 3 bases and J dropped 1; count of bases not matched to a gene: 9. The CDR3 region is CAWSNYRGSSNQPQHF. The CDR3 DNA follows: TGTGCCTGGAGCAACTACAGGGGATCAAGCAATCAGCCCCAGCATTTT. Variable domain in full (rest from reference TRBV30 and TRBJ1-5): SQTIHQWPATLVQPVGSPLSLECTVEGTSNPNLYWYRQAAGRGLQLLFYSVGIGQISSEVPQNLSASRPQDRQFILSSKKLLLSDSGFYLCAWSNYRGSSNQPQHFGDGTRLSIL.

V is TRBV6-1 and J is TRBJ2-7; D remains ambiguous. This CDR3 spans 13 amino acids. V shed 4 bases and J shed 6 bases, with 13 bases lying between them. Germline CDR1 is MNHNS and CDR2 is SASEGT. This CDR3 reads CASSVGAGLEQYF. CDR3 nucleotides: TGTGCCAGCAGTGTAGGTGCCGGTCTCGAGCAGTACTTC.

The chain is built from TRBV18 and TRBJ2-7; TRBD1 is a possible D gene (6 bases). Germline lookup yields CDR1 KGHSH and CDR2 LQKENI. V was trimmed by 2 bases and J by 4 bases, leaving 9 bases between them. The CDR3 covers 13 residues. CDR3 nucleotides: TGTGCCAGCTCACCAACTACAGGGTACGAGCAGTACTTC. This sequence encodes CASSPTTGYEQYF.

This clone has only a few counts. V and J are TRBV28 and TRBJ1-5; D is undetermined. Germline CDR1 is MDHEN and CDR2 is SYDVKM. With 3 bases removed from V and 1 base from J, the gap between germline ends came to 4 bases. CDR3 length: 13 amino acids. Written as DNA, the CDR3 is TGTGCCAGCAGTTTGGCGAGCAATCAGCCCCAGCATTTT. Protein: CASSLASNQPQHF.

This clone was recorded once. V is TRBV2 and J is TRBJ2-5, with D possibly matching TRBD2 (5 bases). CDR1 SNHLY and CDR2 FYNNEI come from the germline V gene. Trimming cost V 3 bases and J 6 bases, with 14 bases left between them. The CDR3 totals 14 residues. The CDR3 DNA follows: TGTGCCAGCAGTGAGGAGGTGGCCGGGAAGACCCAGTACTTC. It is translated as CASSEEVAGKTQYF.

This clone was observed many times. V and J are TRBV9 and TRBJ2-5; the match to TRBD2 covers 13 bases. Trimming removed 1 base from V and 5 bases from J; junction bases left unmatched: 8. Germline values: CDR1 SGDLS, CDR2 YYNGEE. The CDR3 sequence is 17 residues long. Here the CDR3 reads CASSVSKGLAGMETQYF. The CDR3 bases are TGTGCCAGCAGCGTATCGAAGGGACTAGCGGGGATGGAGACCCAGTACTTC.

The chain has TRBV27 and TRBJ2-1; 9 bases match TRBD1. The V gene end was trimmed by 6 bases and the J gene end by 6 bases; junction bases not matched to a gene: 9. This CDR3 contains 15 residues. The germline V gene has CDR1 MNHEY and CDR2 SMNVEV (reference sequence). The CDR3 is CASSEGTGYLNEQFF. The DNA for the CDR3 is TGTGCCAGCAGCGAAGGGACAGGGTATCTCAATGAGCAGTTCTTC.

The CDR3 nucleotides read TGTGCCAGCAGTTACACGACAGGGGGTGCGGGCTACACCTTC. It yields the protein CASSYTTGGAGYTF. The chain recombines TRBV6-5 with TRBJ1-2, with 9 bases lining up with TRBD1. The CDR3 has 14 amino acids. After removal of 2 bases from V and 8 bases from J, the junction contained 6 bases not matched to a gene. Germline V gene sequence: CDR1 MNHEY, CDR2 SVGAGI.

The chain combines TRBV7-3 with TRBJ1-2; D not certain. The CDR3 contains 14 residues. The germline V gene encodes CDR1 SGHTA and CDR2 FQGTGA. V was cut by 5 bases and J by 5 bases, with 15 bases left in between. The CDR3 DNA sequence: TGTGCCAGCAGCCCAGACCCACGGGGTTATGGCTACACCTTC. Amino acids: CASSPDPRGYGYTF.

The chain joins TRBV5-1 to TRBJ1-2; no definite D call. Trimming cost V 1 base and J 0 bases, with 10 bases left between them. Germline CDR1 reads SGHRS; CDR2 reads YFSETQ. This CDR3 spans 15 amino acids. CDR3 coding DNA: TGCGCCAGCAGCTTGACGGTAGCGACTAACTATGGCTACACCTTC. Its translation is CASSLTVATNYGYTF.

The chain uses TRBV6-7 and TRBJ1-1; weak D call: TRBD1 (5 bases). TRBV6-7 is identified as an open reading frame with a role that is uncertain. The CDR3 sequence is 13 residues long. Trimming took 7 bases from V and 6 from J, leaving 15 bases between them. CDR3 sequence reads: CASTGTTGPEAFF. Here the CDR3 DNA reads TGTGCCAGCACCGGGACGACGGGCCCTGAAGCTTTCTTT.

J is TRBJ1-3 and V is TRBV7-2, with D hard to call. This CDR3 contains 13 residues. Germline V gives CDR1 SGHTA, CDR2 FQGNSA. The V end was cut by 1 base, the J end by 0 bases, with 1 base between. CDR3 in amino acids: CASSLDSGNTIYF. The CDR3 DNA reads TGTGCCAGCAGCTTAGACTCTGGAAACACCATATATTTT.

The chain carries TRBV4-1 and TRBJ2-1; D uncertain. The V end was cut by 0 bases, the J end by 0 bases, with 9 bases between. Germline CDR1 MGHRA, CDR2 YSYEKL. The CDR3 consists of 16 residues. The CDR3 spells CASSQDDRSSYNEQFF. The CDR3 DNA sequence: TGCGCCAGCAGCCAAGACGATAGGAGCTCCTACAATGAGCAGTTCTTC.

The chain has TRBV5-1 and TRBJ2-1; 7 nucleotides agree with TRBD2. J gave up 1 base and V 4 bases, and 11 bases lay outside the gene matches. The CDR3 covers 17 residues. Germline V gene lookup returns CDR1 SGHRS and CDR2 YFSETQ. Here the CDR3 DNA reads TGCGCCAGCAGCCCAGGATCGGGCGGGGGTTCCTACAATGAGCAGTTCTTC. Its translation is CASSPGSGGGSYNEQFF.